The T cell receptor beta chain described here comes from a study of shared clonotypes between healthy human individuals. Some clones are missing from TCRdb's copy, which holds only in-frame ones; the method was immunoSEQ multiplex PCR. The sample has over 400,000 clones; around four fifths are singletons. The clonotype comes from a woman aged 40 to 50 in good health. Some clones in this sample may be carry-over from other donors' samples. Source material: PBMCs.

CDR3 residues: CASSSTRVGEKLFF. DNA for the CDR3: TGTGCCAGCAGCTCGACTCGAGTCGGTGAAAAACTGTTTTTT. The chain carries TRBV6-5 and TRBJ1-4; D not resolved. The CDR3 covers 14 residues. Trimming left V 6 bases short and J 7 bases short, with 15 bases between. Germline CDR1 MNHEY, CDR2 SVGAGI.